These T cell receptor beta chains were read from a single sample in a study of long-term antiretroviral therapy in people with HIV. Assay: immunoSEQ multiplex PCR; the TCRdb copy retains only in-frame clones and omits some. The sample has some 22,000 clones; 85% are singletons. Here the sequenced sample was unsorted PBMCs, taken roughly 4 years after starting antiretroviral therapy. Every receptor here comes from a man aged 18 to 30 with HIV. CDR3s include the opening cysteine and the closing phenylalanine or tryptophan. D genes are given only for firm matches. The listing skips clone size in some rows; elsewhere it reads once, few, many or a size class.

j_call | d_call | v_call | clone_size | cdr3_nt | cdr3_aa
TRBJ1-6 | NA | TRBV2 | few | TGTGCCAGCAGTGAGAGGAGTTCCGGACTTTCACCCCTCCACTTT | CASSERSSGLSPLHF
TRBJ1-5 | NA | TRBV28 | NA | TGTGCCAGCACTGACCCCCCTTTCAGTCCCCAGCATTTT | CASTDPPFSPQHF
TRBJ2-1 | NA | TRBV5-1 | NA | TGCGCCTCCTCCCCCGGGACCTTATTCAATGAGCAGTTCTTC | CASSPGTLFNEQFF
TRBJ1-2 | TRBD1 | TRBV27 | NA | TGTGCCAGCAGTTTAGGACAGGGGGTTGGCTACACCTTC | CASSLGQGVGYTF
TRBJ1-6 | NA | TRBV4-1 | few | TGCGCCAGCAGCCAGGGGGTGAATTCACCCCTCCACTTT | CASSQGVNSPLHF
TRBJ2-2 | NA | TRBV6-6 | NA | TGTGCCAGCCTCACTGCTGCTTGGGCCGGGGAGCTGTTTTTT | CASLTAAWAGELFF
TRBJ2-6 | NA | TRBV28 | NA | TGTGCCAGCAGTTCGGGCGGGCCCTCTGGGGCCAACGTCCTGACTTTC | CASSSGGPSGANVLTF
TRBJ2-3 | NA | TRBV5-8 | once | TGTGCCAGCCGGGCCCACACAGATACGCAGTATTTT | CASRAHTDTQYF
TRBJ2-7 | NA | TRBV28 | few | TGTGCCAGCAGGCGGGGCGAGCAGTACTTC | CASRRGEQYF
TRBJ1-2 | TRBD1 | TRBV5-4 | NA | TGTGCCAGCAGCCGGGACAGGGGGGGCTATGGCTACACCTTC | CASSRDRGGYGYTF
TRBJ2-1 | NA | TRBV15 | NA | TGTGCCACGAGTCGTTGGGATGAGCAGTTCTTC | CATSRWDEQFF